These 30 T cell receptor beta chains were sequenced from one sample in a study of OX40 agonist ivuxolimab in advanced cancers. Sequenced by immunoSEQ multiplex PCR; TCRdb stores in-frame clones only, minus some. Among tens of thousands of clones listed, around 82% were seen once. Sequenced material: CD4+ or CD8+ T cells sorted from blood, taken in a trial of the OX40 agonist ivuxolimab. The receptors stem from an adult with an advanced solid tumor such as melanoma, head and neck, liver or kidney cancer.

The J gene is TRBJ1-1, the V gene TRBV7-9, with D unresolved. Germline V gene lookup returns CDR1 SEHNR and CDR2 FQNEAQ (reference sequence). This CDR3 has 12 amino acids. V dropped 3 bases and J dropped 5 bases, with 7 bases sitting between them. The CDR3 loop is CASSFGDTEAFF. CDR3 DNA sequence: TGTGCCAGCAGCTTTGGGGATACTGAAGCTTTCTTT.

The rearrangement uses TRBV15 and TRBJ2-7; 7 positions agree with TRBD1. The CDR3 contains 16 residues. Germline values: CDR1 LNHNV, CDR2 YYDKDF (reference sequence). The V segment lost 1 base and the J segment 2 bases; nucleotides outside the gene matches: 8. Here the CDR3 DNA reads TGTGCCACCAGCAGAGTTGAGGGGGCGATCCCCTACGAGCAGTACTTC. This sequence encodes CATSRVEGAIPYEQYF. The full variable domain, its missing parts supplied by reference TRBV15 and TRBJ2-7, is DAMVIQNPRYQVTQFGKPVTLSCSQTLNHNVMYWYQQKSSQAPKLLFHYYDKDFNNEADTPDNFQSRRPNTSFCFLDIRSPGLGDTAMYLCATSRVEGAIPYEQYFGPGTRLTVT.

CDR3 in DNA: TGTGCCAGCAGTGACGGTGACTACAATGAGCAGTTCTTC. Translated: CASSDGDYNEQFF. The chain employs TRBV6-4 and TRBJ2-1; D not certain. The V gene lost 2 bases and the J gene lost 3 bases, with 5 bases spanning the gap. The V gene's germline CDR1 is MRHNA and CDR2 SNTAGT. The CDR3 length is 13 residues.

The V and J genes are TRBV7-9 and TRBJ2-7, with 7 nucleotides matching TRBD1. Trimming at V came to 4 bases and at J to 6 bases, leaving 9 bases not matched to a gene. Germline V lookup: CDR1 SEHNR, CDR2 FQNEAQ (reference sequence). This CDR3 is built from 14 residues. The CDR3 region has the DNA TGTGCCAGCAGCTCCCGGGACAGCAAGGGCGAGCAGTACTTC. Translating gives CASSSRDSKGEQYF. Complete variable domain (other parts from reference TRBV7-9 and TRBJ2-7): DTGVSQNPRHKITKRGQNVTFRCDPISEHNRLYWYRQTLGQGPEFLTYFQNEAQLEKSRLLSDRFSAERPKGSFSTLEIQRTEQGDSAMYLCASSSRDSKGEQYFGPGTRLTVT.

The chain carries TRBV11-2 and TRBJ1-2; D unresolved. CDR1 SGHAT and CDR2 FQNNGV come from the germline V gene. Trimming removed 5 bases at V and 4 bases at J, with 11 bases between. The CDR3 length is 13 residues. Here the CDR3 reads CASSASPIYGYTF. CDR3 coding DNA: TGTGCCAGCAGCGCCTCGCCGATCTATGGCTACACCTTC.

This rearrangement joins TRBV5-1 to TRBJ1-1; no definite D call. Trimming took off 1 base at V and 2 bases at J, with 9 bases between the two ends. This CDR3 has 14 amino acids. Germline loops: CDR1 SGHRS, CDR2 YFSETQ. The CDR3 sequence: CASSLRYGNTEAFF. CDR3 coding DNA: TGCGCCAGCAGCTTGAGGTATGGAAACACTGAAGCTTTCTTT.

CDR3 DNA sequence: TGCGCCAGCAGCGCCGAAGGGGGGCGGAATCAGCCCCAGCATTTT. This gives the protein CASSAEGGRNQPQHF. The J gene is TRBJ1-5, the V gene TRBV5-1; the D gene is possibly TRBD1 (6 bases). The CDR3 length is 15 residues. Germline loops: CDR1 SGHRS, CDR2 YFSETQ. V lost 4 bases to trimming and J lost 4 bases, with 15 bases between them.

The rearrangement uses TRBV7-3 and TRBJ2-2; TRBD1 is a possible D gene (5 bases). V was shortened by 4 bases and J by 0 bases, with 15 bases between the two germline ends. The germline gives CDR1 SGHTA, CDR2 FQGTGA. The CDR3 loop spans 17 amino acids. The CDR3 DNA reads as TGTGCCAGCAGCTCATCGGCGCTGACAGCGAACACCGGGGAGCTGTTTTTT. Its protein product is CASSSSALTANTGELFF.

This clone was found once. The CDR3 is CASSLDFAQRGYTF. The CDR3, as DNA: TGTGCCAGCAGCTTAGATTTCGCCCAACGGGGCTACACCTTC. The genes are TRBV11-2 and TRBJ1-2; D gene ambiguous. This CDR3 region has 14 residues. The germline CDR1 and CDR2 sequences are SGHAT and FQNNGV. With 0 bases removed from V and 8 bases from J, the gap between germline ends came to 13 bases.

The V and J genes are TRBV7-9 and TRBJ1-1, with D tentatively TRBD1 (5 bases). Per the germline V gene, CDR1 is SEHNR and CDR2 is FQNEAQ (reference sequence). The CDR3 consists of 14 residues. V lost 1 base and J 6 bases, leaving 12 bases between the germline ends. CDR3 region: CASSLVVQGAEAFF. CDR3 DNA sequence: TGTGCCAGCAGCTTAGTGGTGCAGGGCGCTGAAGCTTTCTTT.

As to this clone: The sample has other DNA sequences that encode this CDR3 too. V usage is TRBV4-1 and J usage is TRBJ1-1; D is unresolved. CDR1 and CDR2 (germline): MGHRA, YSYEKL. The V end lost 0 bases, the J end lost 1 base, and 6 bases lay between the germline ends. The CDR3 totals 14 residues. In DNA form, the CDR3 reads TGCGCCAGCAGCCAAGAAGCGGCGAACACTGAAGCTTTCTTT. Translation: CASSQEAANTEAFF.

This clone has a single count. Here the CDR3 reads CASSLEGVAGNEKLFF. The CDR3 nucleotides are TGTGCCAGCAGCTTGGAGGGGGTTGCAGGGAATGAAAAACTGTTTTTT. The rearrangement joins TRBV5-4 to TRBJ1-4; a possible D gene is TRBD1 (6 bases). Germline V gene sequence: CDR1 SGHNT, CDR2 YYREEE (reference sequence). Trimming stripped 0 bases from V and 5 bases from J, with 14 bases between. The CDR3 consists of 16 residues.

This chain joins TRBV9 and TRBJ1-1, with D hard to call. Trimming removed 2 bases from V and 3 bases from J, with 14 bases in between. The germline gives CDR1 SGDLS, CDR2 YYNGEE. This CDR3 has 15 residues. In DNA form, the CDR3 reads TGTGCCAGCAGCGTCAGTAAGACTGCGTACACTGAAGCTTTCTTT. This encodes CASSVSKTAYTEAFF.

The chain recombines TRBV7-9 with TRBJ1-1; D is unresolved. The CDR3 is 12 amino acids. The V end lost 1 base, the J end lost 8 bases, and 8 bases lay between the germline ends. Germline V gene lookup returns CDR1 SEHNR and CDR2 FQNEAQ (reference sequence). CDR3 coding DNA: TGTGCCAGCAGCTTAGTGACACCCGAAGCTTTCTTT. It translates to CASSLVTPEAFF. Variable domain in full (rest from reference TRBV7-9 and TRBJ1-1): DTGVSQNPRHKITKRGQNVTFRCDPISEHNRLYWYRQTLGQGPEFLTYFQNEAQLEKSRLLSDRFSAERPKGSFSTLEIQRTEQGDSAMYLCASSLVTPEAFFGQGTRLTVV.

The genes are TRBV12-5 and TRBJ1-4; D remains unclear. This CDR3 has 19 amino acids. The germline V and J ends were trimmed by 3 bases and 4 bases, with 24 bases remaining between them. Per germline, CDR1 LGHNT and CDR2 FRNRAP. The DNA of the CDR3 is TGTGCTAGTGGTTTTTTCCTCTCCCAATCAGGAGGCGTTAATGAAAAACTGTTTTTT. Translation gives CASGFFLSQSGGVNEKLFF.

This chain joins TRBV19 and TRBJ1-1; TRBD1 is a possible D gene (6 bases). V was cut by 5 bases and J by 3 bases, with 13 bases left in between. Germline CDR1 is LNHDA and CDR2 is SQIVND (reference sequence). This CDR3 comprises 14 residues. The CDR3 DNA is TGTGCCAGTAGTCCCAGGGGATACGACACTGAAGCTTTCTTT. Amino acids: CASSPRGYDTEAFF.

V and J are TRBV15 and TRBJ1-2; D unresolved. Germline V gives CDR1 LNHNV, CDR2 YYDKDF (reference sequence). The CDR3 loop spans 16 amino acids. The V and J ends lost 0 bases and 5 bases respectively, with 16 bases between them. CDR3 DNA: TGTGCCACCAGCAGAGATCCAGTTCCAGACCTATATGGCTACACCTTC. It is translated as CATSRDPVPDLYGYTF.

The table lists this clone with a count of one. This sequence joins TRBV30 and TRBJ1-6; D may be TRBD1 (6 bases). Germline V CDR1 and CDR2: GTSNPN, SVGIG (reference sequence). Trimming left V 5 bases short and J 9 bases short, with 17 bases between. The CDR3 sequence is 14 residues long. This CDR3 is CAWDGQLSASPLHF. Written as DNA, the CDR3 is TGTGCCTGGGACGGACAGCTCTCGGCTTCACCCCTCCACTTT.

V usage is TRBV4-2 and J usage is TRBJ1-1; no reliable D call. From germline, CDR1 is LGHNA and CDR2 YNFKEQ. The CDR3 loop spans 14 amino acids. V lost 0 bases, J lost 1 base, and 6 bases lay in between. In DNA, the CDR3 is TGTGCCAGCAGCCAAGATGCGAAGAACACTGAAGCTTTCTTT. This gives the protein CASSQDAKNTEAFF.

This clone was recorded a few times. Other nucleotide sequences in the sample specify the same CDR3. The rearrangement joins TRBV5-5 to TRBJ2-7; D ambiguous. Trimming left V 3 bases short and J 0 bases short, with 7 bases between. The CDR3 is made up of 13 amino acids. CDR1 SGHKS and CDR2 YYEKEE come from the germline V gene (reference sequence). In nucleotides, the CDR3 is TGTGCCAGCAGCTGGTTGAACTCCTACGAGCAGTACTTC. The encoded protein is CASSWLNSYEQYF.

The chain has TRBV7-9 and TRBJ2-7; 9 nucleotides align to TRBD1. This CDR3 contains 14 residues. Trimming removed 4 bases from V and 4 bases from J; junction bases left unmatched: 5. CDR1 and CDR2 (germline): SEHNR, FQNEAQ (reference sequence). CDR3: CASSSGTGSYEQYF. For the CDR3, the DNA is TGTGCCAGCAGCTCCGGGACAGGGTCGTACGAGCAGTACTTC.

To note about this clone: The junction departs from the called germline gene at one end, perhaps through a read error. The rearrangement links TRBV27 to TRBJ2-7; 10 nucleotides match TRBD1. This CDR3 is built from 10 residues. The germline gives CDR1 MNHEY, CDR2 SMNVEV (reference sequence). CDR3 sequence (DNA): TGTGCCAGCGGAGACAGGGGGCTGTTCTTC. It translates to CASGDRGLFF.

The rearrangement joins TRBV19 to TRBJ1-5, with 8 bases matching TRBD1. The CDR3 covers 17 residues. Germline CDR1 reads LNHDA; CDR2 reads SQIVND (reference sequence). With V trimmed by 5 bases and J by 5 bases, 14 bases remained unmatched. The CDR3: CASSVGQGPGVDQPQHF. Here the CDR3 DNA reads TGTGCCAGTAGTGTCGGACAGGGCCCGGGCGTCGATCAGCCCCAGCATTTT.

This clone was picked up a small number of times. The V gene is TRBV5-6, the J gene TRBJ1-4; D gene uncertain. Germline V lookup: CDR1 SGHDT, CDR2 YYEEEE. The CDR3 consists of 14 residues. Between the trimmed V and J ends, which lost 2 bases and 7 bases, there was a span of 12 bases. The CDR3 loop is CASSLFLGGEKLFF. The CDR3 bases are TGTGCCAGCAGCTTATTCCTTGGTGGTGAAAAACTGTTTTTT. Drawing the rest from reference TRBV5-6 and TRBJ1-4, the complete variable domain is DAGVTQSPTHLIKTRGQQVTLRCSPKSGHDTVSWYQQALGQGPQFIFQYYEEEERQRGNFPDRFSGHQFPNYSSELNVNALLLGDSALYLCASSLFLGGEKLFFGSGTQLSVL.

This chain links TRBV15 with TRBJ1-1; 8 nucleotides match TRBD1. Germline V gene lookup returns CDR1 LNHNV and CDR2 YYDKDF (reference sequence). The CDR3 spans 15 residues. The junction had 5 bases not matched to a gene; V was cut back by 3 bases and J by 2 bases. The CDR3: CATSSSDRGNTEAFF. CDR3 nucleotides: TGTGCCACCAGCAGCAGTGACAGGGGCAACACTGAAGCTTTCTTT.

The chain carries TRBV6-5 and TRBJ1-3; no reliable D call. Trimming removed 10 bases at V and 1 base at J, with 14 bases between. This CDR3 spans 14 amino acids. Germline CDR1 reads MNHEY; CDR2 reads SVGAGI. CDR3 DNA sequence: TGTGCCACCGCTCCGGAGCCTTCTGGAAACACCATATATTTT. Translation gives CATAPEPSGNTIYF.

This rearrangement joins TRBV27 to TRBJ1-1; no definite D call. CDR3 length equals 14 residues. Deletions cut 2 bases from V and 7 bases from J, with 14 bases between. Germline loops: CDR1 MNHEY, CDR2 SMNVEV (reference sequence). The CDR3 DNA sequence: TGTGCCAGCAGTTTAAACCGATTGCAGGATGAAGCTTTCTTT. Translation: CASSLNRLQDEAFF.

The chain employs TRBV19 and TRBJ2-7; D is uncertain. The CDR3 extends over 13 amino acids. V was shortened by 1 base and J by 0 bases, with 4 bases between the two germline ends. Germline values: CDR1 LNHDA, CDR2 SQIVND (reference sequence). CDR3 coding DNA: TGTGCCAGTAGTATAGGGACCTCCTACGAGCAGTACTTC. Its protein product is CASSIGTSYEQYF.

This chain connects TRBV7-6 to TRBJ2-2; D is undetermined. The germline V gene has CDR1 SGHVS and CDR2 FNYEAQ. The V end lost 7 bases, the J end lost 6 bases, and 12 bases lay between the germline ends. This CDR3 region has 13 residues. The CDR3 coding sequence is TGTGCCAGCACCACCCGTGGCTCCGGGGAGCTGTTTTTT. The encoded protein is CASTTRGSGELFF.

The CDR3 loop reads CASSEGTNTEAFF. The CDR3 region has the DNA TGTGCCAGCAGTGAGGGAACGAACACTGAAGCTTTCTTT. V is TRBV6-4 and J is TRBJ1-1; the D is unclear. This CDR3 region has 13 residues. The V and J ends lost 3 bases and 1 base respectively, with 6 bases between them. Per the germline V gene, CDR1 is MRHNA and CDR2 is SNTAGT.